Listed here are 24 T cell receptor beta chains from one sample, sequenced in a study of shared clonotypes between healthy human individuals (TCRdb year 2020). The library was built by means of the immunoSEQ multiplex PCR assay. In TCRdb, the immuneACCESS table is reduced to in-frame sequences with V and J assigned. These tables do not hold every clone; where another copy was compared, an unresolved V gene accounts for under half, and the others remain unexplained. The sample table records hundreds of thousands of clones; nearly 97% of these occur just once. The ten biggest clones cover 0.11% of the sample. CD8 naive samples were obtained by positive selection for CCR7 among CD45RO-negative cells, yielding a CD45RA+CCR7+ population from which TemRA cells were excluded. The source material was naive CD8+ T cells sorted from blood. What this sample's cell subset or site label stands for: CD45RA+CCR7+. These receptors were taken from a woman between 25 and 40 years old in good health.

In its sample, this clone was seen once. This chain links TRBV27 with TRBJ2-1, with 7 bases that match TRBD2. CDR3 length: 12 residues. CDR1 MNHEY and CDR2 SMNVEV come from the germline V gene (reference sequence). Trimming took 5 bases from V and 7 from J; bases not matched to a gene: 2. In nucleotides, the CDR3 is TGTGCCAGCAGTCCGGGACTAAATGAGCAGTTCTTC. It encodes CASSPGLNEQFF.

The chain uses TRBV27 and TRBJ2-7, with TRBD2 as a possible D gene (6 bases). V was clipped by 6 bases and J by 4 bases, with 16 bases between them. The germline V gene encodes CDR1 MNHEY and CDR2 SMNVEV (reference sequence). The CDR3 runs 14 residues. Here the CDR3 reads CASSPGAGWYEQYF. CDR3 sequence (DNA): TGTGCCAGCAGCCCCGGGGCGGGGTGGTACGAGCAGTACTTC.

V is TRBV28 and J is TRBJ2-7; 9 bases fit TRBD2. The CDR3 sequence is 16 residues long. The V gene end was trimmed by 3 bases and the J gene end by 6 bases; junction bases not matched to a gene: 12. From germline, CDR1 is MDHEN and CDR2 SYDVKM. The CDR3 sequence: CASSLGSGTSLGEQYF. The CDR3 bases are TGTGCCAGCAGTTTGGGGTCGGGGACTAGCTTAGGCGAGCAGTACTTC.

The V gene is TRBV4-1, the J gene TRBJ2-1; 10 bases agree with TRBD1. Unmatched junction bases numbered 3, after V lost 1 base and J lost 6 bases. The CDR3 loop spans 15 amino acids. Germline V gene data show CDR1 as MGHRA and CDR2 as YSYEKL. CDR3 sequence (DNA): TGCGCCAGCAGCCAAGGACAGGGGGCAGGCAATGAGCAGTTCTTC. Translation gives CASSQGQGAGNEQFF.

The chain uses TRBV7-9 and TRBJ1-4; unclear D gene. Germline V gene lookup returns CDR1 SEHNR and CDR2 FQNEAQ (reference sequence). V lost 4 bases to trimming and J lost 5 bases, with 14 bases between them. The CDR3 covers 15 residues. CDR3: CASSSLGNRNEKLFF. The CDR3 nucleotides are TGTGCCAGCAGCTCCCTCGGGAATCGGAATGAAAAACTGTTTTTT.

The genes are TRBV5-4 and TRBJ2-1; TRBD1 agrees at 7 bases. Germline CDR1 and CDR2: SGHNT and YYREEE (reference sequence). With 4 bases clipped from V and 3 bases from J, the junction kept 7 bases outside the gene matches. The CDR3 covers 15 residues. In nucleotides, the CDR3 is TGTGCCAGCAGCATGGGCCGGGACAGCTACAATGAGCAGTTCTTC. It codes for CASSMGRDSYNEQFF. The variable domain in full, with the rest retrieved from reference TRBV5-4 and TRBJ2-1, is ETGVTQSPTHLIKTRGQQVTLRCSSQSGHNTVSWYQQALGQGPQFIFQYYREEENGRGNFPPRFSGLQFPNYSSELNVNALELDDSALYLCASSMGRDSYNEQFFGPGTRLTVL.

The gene calls are TRBV28 and TRBJ1-4, with a tentative D call TRBD1 (5 bases). The V gene lost 7 bases and the J gene lost 10 bases, with 10 bases spanning the gap. The CDR3 runs to 11 residues. Germline assignment: CDR1 MDHEN and CDR2 SYDVKM. CDR3: CASNRGPKLFF. DNA for the CDR3: TGTGCCAGCAATAGGGGCCCAAAACTGTTTTTT. The full variable domain, completed using reference TRBV28 and TRBJ1-4, is DVKVTQSSRYLVKRTGEKVFLECVQDMDHENMFWYRQDPGLGLRLIYFSYDVKMKEKGDIPEGYSVSREKKERFSLILESASTNQTSMYLCASNRGPKLFFGSGTQLSVL.

V usage is TRBV27 and J usage is TRBJ1-1; 8 positions agree with TRBD1. This CDR3 contains 13 residues. The germline gives CDR1 MNHEY, CDR2 SMNVEV (reference sequence). The V and J ends lost 6 bases and 5 bases, in that order; junction bases with no gene match: 5. DNA for the CDR3: TGTGCCAGCAGGAAACAGGGGGAGACTGAAGCTTTCTTT. It specifies CASRKQGETEAFF.

The CDR3 DNA is TGTGCCAGCAGCTTAGGTAGATCCACCGGGGAGCTGTTTTTT. Amino acids: CASSLGRSTGELFF. The V and J genes are TRBV7-6 and TRBJ2-2; D is unresolved. The CDR3 is 14 residues long. V lost 1 base to trimming and J lost 4 bases, with 7 bases between them. Germline-derived CDR1 and CDR2 are SGHVS and FNYEAQ.

Concerning this clone itself: Germline and junction disagree at one end, which may indicate a read error. The rearrangement links TRBV28 to TRBJ2-7; TRBD1 aligns across 10 bases. Germline V gives CDR1 MDHEN, CDR2 SYDVKM. The CDR3 extends over 14 amino acids. CDR3 nucleotide sequence: TGTGCTAGCACCGGGACAGGGGATTCCTACGAGCAGTACTTC. Translating gives CASTGTGDSYEQYF.

The chain combines TRBV2 with TRBJ2-1; tentative D call: TRBD2 (6 bases). The CDR3 totals 17 residues. The ends were cut back, 3 bases at V and 6 bases at J, with 21 bases in the middle. Germline V CDR1 and CDR2: SNHLY, FYNNEI. The DNA of the CDR3 is TGTGCCAGCAGTGAGACCCTTCCCGGGGGTCCTCCCAATGAGCAGTTCTTC. This sequence encodes CASSETLPGGPPNEQFF. Full variable domain (rest looked up from reference TRBV2 and TRBJ2-1): EPEVTQTPSHQVTQMGQEVILRCVPISNHLYFYWYRQILGQKVEFLVSFYNNEISEKSEIFDDQFSVERPDGSNFTLKIRSTKLEDSAMYFCASSETLPGGPPNEQFFGPGTRLTVL.

The chain has TRBV27 and TRBJ2-7; 12 bases align to TRBD2. Trimming cost V 5 bases and J 3 bases; bases outside gene matches: 8. Germline CDR1 reads MNHEY; CDR2 reads SMNVEV (reference sequence). CDR3 length: 16 amino acids. The CDR3 loop is CASSPWTSGIVYEQYF. Written as DNA, the CDR3 is TGTGCCAGCAGTCCCTGGACTAGCGGGATCGTCTACGAGCAGTACTTC.

The chain is built from TRBV6-5 and TRBJ2-5; 7 nucleotides align to TRBD1. Germline V gene data show CDR1 as MNHEY and CDR2 as SVGAGI. V was clipped by 2 bases and J by 5 bases; unmatched bases: 11. There are 16 residues in the CDR3. CDR3 loop: CASSYERQGDRETQYF. The CDR3 DNA sequence: TGTGCCAGCAGTTACGAAAGGCAGGGGGATCGGGAGACCCAGTACTTC.

The rearrangement links TRBV6-5 to TRBJ2-7; D gene uncertain. The germline V and J ends were trimmed by 2 bases and 4 bases, with 12 bases remaining between them. The CDR3 spans 14 residues. In germline, CDR1 is MNHEY, CDR2 SVGAGI. The CDR3, as DNA: TGTGCCAGCAGTTACCACTCAGGAGTTTACGAGCAGTACTTC. Residues: CASSYHSGVYEQYF.

The rearrangement uses TRBV7-9 and TRBJ2-7; a possible D gene is TRBD2 (7 bases). V dropped 5 bases and J dropped 4 bases, with 24 bases sitting between them. Germline lookup yields CDR1 SEHNR and CDR2 FQNEAQ (reference sequence). There are 17 residues in the CDR3. CDR3 loop: CASSPDSSGYRGYEQYF. DNA of the CDR3: TGTGCCAGCAGCCCTGATTCTAGCGGCTATAGGGGGTACGAGCAGTACTTC.

The chain has TRBV2 and TRBJ2-1, with D hard to call. The CDR3 is made up of 12 amino acids. V was trimmed by 4 bases and J by 3 bases, leaving 4 bases between them. Germline CDR1 SNHLY, CDR2 FYNNEI. CDR3 DNA: TGTGCCAGCAGTGCCGGCTACAATGAGCAGTTCTTC. This gives the protein CASSAGYNEQFF.

V usage is TRBV11-2 and J usage is TRBJ1-1; the match to TRBD1 covers 7 bases. The CDR3 has 15 amino acids. V lost 5 bases to trimming and J lost 1 base; unmatched junction nucleotides: 7. Per the germline V gene, CDR1 is SGHAT and CDR2 is FQNNGV. As DNA, the CDR3 is TGTGCCAGCAGCGTAAGAGGGGGCTCGAACACTGAAGCTTTCTTT. Residues: CASSVRGGSNTEAFF. The whole variable domain, filled in from reference TRBV11-2 and TRBJ1-1, reads EAGVAQSPRYKIIEKRQSVAFWCNPISGHATLYWYQQILGQGPKLLIQFQNNGVVDDSQLPKDRFSAERLKGVDSTLKIQPAKLEDSAVYLCASSVRGGSNTEAFFGQGTRLTVV.

The chain combines TRBV27 with TRBJ1-3; D is undetermined. This CDR3 has 14 amino acids. The germline CDR1 and CDR2 sequences are MNHEY and SMNVEV (reference sequence). Trimming pared 4 bases from V and 3 bases from J, leaving 10 bases between. CDR3 nucleotide sequence: TGTGCCAGCAGTTCCATCGGGGTTGGAAACACCATATATTTT. The encoded protein is CASSSIGVGNTIYF.

This clone showed up just a few times. The chain couples TRBV9 to TRBJ1-2; D gene uncertain. Looked up from germline, CDR1 is SGDLS and CDR2 is YYNGEE. The CDR3 has 16 residues. V lost 3 bases and J lost 5, with 20 bases in between. The CDR3 region is CASSGSGFGYGYGYTF. CDR3 sequence (DNA): TGTGCCAGCAGCGGGTCGGGGTTCGGTTACGGATATGGCTACACCTTC.

The V and J genes are TRBV7-9 and TRBJ2-2; D is possibly TRBD1 (7 bases). The germline V gene has CDR1 SEHNR and CDR2 FQNEAQ (reference sequence). Trimming shortened V by 5 bases and J by 0 bases, and 19 bases separated the two germline ends. The CDR3 totals 18 residues. CDR3 coding DNA: TGTGCCAGCAGCCCGCGGGACAGCAAGTATCCGAACACCGGGGAGCTGTTTTTT. Translated, it gives CASSPRDSKYPNTGELFF.

V and J are TRBV15 and TRBJ2-5, with TRBD1 matching 9 bases. The CDR3 consists of 14 residues. CDR1 and CDR2 (germline): LNHNV, YYDKDF (reference sequence). The J segment lost 4 bases and the V segment lost 1 base, leaving 1 base of the junction unmatched. CDR3 sequence reads: CATSRVGQGETQYF. CDR3 DNA: TGTGCCACCAGCAGAGTGGGACAGGGAGAGACCCAGTACTTC.

V and J are TRBV9 and TRBJ2-1; 7 bases are a match to TRBD2. V gave up 0 bases and J gave up 4 bases; unmatched junction bases: 7. This CDR3 contains 16 residues. Germline assignment: CDR1 SGDLS and CDR2 YYNGEE. The CDR3 region is CASSVVASGHYNEQFF. CDR3 DNA: TGTGCCAGCAGCGTAGTGGCTAGCGGCCATTACAATGAGCAGTTCTTC. Full variable domain (remainder filled in from reference TRBV9 and TRBJ2-1): DSGVTQTPKHLITATGQRVTLRCSPRSGDLSVYWYQQSLDQGLQFLIQYYNGEERAKGNILERFSAQQFPDLHSELNLSSLELGDSALYFCASSVVASGHYNEQFFGPGTRLTVL.

This clone has only one observation. This chain links TRBV27 with TRBJ2-7, with 8 bases identical to TRBD1. The V gene end was trimmed by 6 bases and the J gene end by 0 bases; junction bases not matched to a gene: 4. The germline V gene encodes CDR1 MNHEY and CDR2 SMNVEV (reference sequence). The CDR3 spans 14 residues. DNA of the CDR3: TGTGCCAGCAGCCGCACAGGGGGCTCCTACGAGCAGTACTTC. This gives the protein CASSRTGGSYEQYF.

This chain uses TRBV19 with TRBJ2-2, with D possibly matching TRBD2 (6 bases). The CDR3 consists of 12 residues. Germline V gives CDR1 LNHDA, CDR2 SQIVND (reference sequence). Trimming removed 5 bases from V and 7 bases from J, with 8 bases in between. The CDR3 sequence is CASSPGVGELFF. DNA of the CDR3: TGTGCCAGTAGTCCGGGGGTCGGGGAGCTGTTTTTT.